This T cell receptor beta chain comes out of a study of T-cell reconstitution after alpha-beta-depleted transplantation in children. Notes on the study in general: Day-60 TCRbeta diversity that was high in some patients was derived from surviving recipient T cells and thymic progenitors. T-cell numbers and diversity one year post-transplant derived largely from freshly generated T cells.

The CDR3 is made up of 13 amino acids. V was pared by 7 bases and J by 3 bases, with 14 bases between. Germline V gene lookup returns CDR1 SQVTM and CDR2 ANQGSEA. It was with unique molecular identifiers that the TCRbeta library was prepared. TCRdb fed the PCR reads into MiXCR, producing one record per CDR3 protein. The data hold a few hundred thousand distinct CDR3 sequences, with about 26% observed a single time. This clonotype was picked up many times. Its matching antigen is unknown. The chain is built from TRBV29-1 and TRBJ2-3, with D perhaps being TRBD1 or TRBD2 (6 bases each). The source of this sequence is a girl aged 2-10 years with Fanconi anemia, due to receive a stem cell transplant. This sample comprised PBMCs, obtained before TCRalphabeta/CD19-depleted stem cell transplant. The CDR3 loop is CSAGGRLTDTQYF. The CDR3 coding sequence is TGCAGCGCCGGGGGCAGGTTGACAGATACGCAGTATTTT.